This note documents a single T cell receptor (beta chain) sequence. Antigen: not known. The data are from a study of PD-L1 blockade in urothelial cancer. Study-wide context: At 3 weeks after treatment start (second dose) and again at 6 weeks, blood was analyzed. Across blood samples, T cells had a median count of approximately 130,000. Regarding the study as a whole: The study found that durable-benefit patients expanded tumor-associated blood clones more at 3 weeks.

Stated time point: peripheral blood 6 weeks after treatment start. What went into each PCR as a spike was synthetic TCR analog templates. Measured with immunoSEQ multiplex PCR; TCRdb has only the in-frame clones, and not every one. Of 72,000 or so clones listed, about nine tenths are singletons. In germline, CDR1 is MDHEN, CDR2 SYDVKM. This CDR3 region has 14 residues. The J segment lost 9 bases and the V segment lost 9 bases, leaving 12 bases of the junction unmatched. This TCR was recovered from a man in his sixties with urothelial cancer. The chain is built from TRBV28 and TRBJ2-7, with TRBD2 matching 12 bases. Source: PBMCs, taken around atezolizumab (anti-PD-L1) treatment. The CDR3 DNA reads as TGTGCCAGTAAGACTAGCGGGAGCCCTCTAGTGCAGTACTTC. Translation gives CASKTSGSPLVQYF.